The 10 T cell receptor beta chains given below trace back to one sample, sequenced in a study of T cell clonality in common variable immunodeficiency. Findings and limits, study-wide: Fewer deletions and N-nucleotide insertions were reportedly seen in common variable immunodeficiency TCR beta sequences.

Their specific antigens are unknown. Profiled with immunoSEQ multiplex PCR; TCRdb holds only in-frame clones, not every one. The table lists about 42,000 clones, with no singletons. The sample comprised peripheral blood mononuclear cells. These receptors came from a human donor with common variable immunodeficiency.

Note on this clone: Read data end 3 residues before the CDR3 end; the end is taken from the germline J gene. The rearrangement joins TRBV11-2 to TRBJ1-5; D uncertain. Germline V gene lookup returns CDR1 SGHAT and CDR2 FQNNGV. The CDR3 covers 14 residues. V lost 1 base and J 9 bases, leaving 13 bases between the germline ends. The CDR3 DNA, read in part, is TGTGCCAGCAGCTTAGGAAATACCCCGGGGCCC. Its protein product is CASSLGNTPGP. The full CDR3 sequence reads CASSLGNTPGPQHF. Filled out from reference TRBV11-2 and TRBJ1-5, the complete variable domain reads EAGVAQSPRYKIIEKRQSVAFWCNPISGHATLYWYQQILGQGPKLLIQFQNNGVVDDSQLPKDRFSAERLKGVDSTLKIQPAKLEDSAVYLCASSLGNTPGPQHFGDGTRLSIL.

This clone was found a few times. Read sequence stops 3 residues before the CDR3 end, and the germline J gene provides the missing end. This chain uses TRBV19 with TRBJ2-7, with TRBD1 matching over 11 bases. The CDR3 length is 15 residues. Trimming at V came to 4 bases and at J to 3 bases, leaving 5 bases not matched to a gene. Germline-derived CDR1 and CDR2 are LNHDA and SQIVND (reference sequence). CDR3 DNA, as far as it was read: TGTGCCAGTAGTAGACCGGGACAGGGGGGCTACGAG. Residues: CASSRPGQGGYE. In full, the CDR3 reads CASSRPGQGGYEQYF.

Details on this clone: The CDR3 extends 3 residues past the end of the read, so its final part is completed from the germline J gene. V gene TRBV6-4 combines with J gene TRBJ2-1; D not resolved. The CDR3 runs 13 residues. Trimming took 5 bases from V and 5 from J, leaving 10 bases between them. Looked up from germline, CDR1 is MRHNA and CDR2 is SNTAGT. CDR3 region: CASSQLSNNEQFF. Incomplete CDR3 DNA: TGTGCCAGCAGTCAACTTTCTAACAATGAG.

This clone was detected only a few times. The read falls 3 residues short of the CDR3 end, and the missing part is taken from the germline J gene. The rearrangement joins TRBV19 to TRBJ2-2; a possible D gene is TRBD1 (5 bases). Germline V gives CDR1 LNHDA, CDR2 SQIVND (reference sequence). The CDR3 runs 14 residues. The CDR3 region is CASSIQGSRARLFF. Incomplete CDR3 DNA: TGTGCCAGTAGTATTCAGGGTTCACGCGCGAGG.

This clone was counted only a few times. One end of the junction is discordant with germline, which a read error may explain. Read coverage stops 3 residues before the CDR3 terminus; the germline J gene supplies the remainder. V is TRBV7-9 and J is TRBJ1-6; perhaps TRBD1 as D (5 bases). Per germline, CDR1 SEHNR and CDR2 FQNEAQ (reference sequence). This CDR3 comprises 13 residues. The CDR3 protein is CSSSAAGLSPLHF. Partial CDR3 DNA: TGTTCCAGCAGCGCTGCAGGGCTTTCACCC.

This clone was seen ten or more times. Read sequence stops 3 residues before the CDR3 end, and the germline J gene provides the missing end. This rearrangement joins TRBV2 to TRBJ1-1, with D possibly being TRBD1 (6 bases). Germline assignment: CDR1 SNHLY and CDR2 FYNNEI. This CDR3 region has 15 residues. Trimming stripped 2 bases from V and 0 bases from J, with 10 bases between. The covered CDR3 bases are TGTGCCAGCAGTGAAATACGGACAGTGAACACTGAA. It translates to CASSEIRTVNTE. The entire CDR3 protein reads CASSEIRTVNTEAFF.

This clone was counted ten times or more. The read terminates 3 residues ahead of where the CDR3 ends, so the germline J gene completes it. The chain joins TRBV10-3 to TRBJ2-7, with TRBD2 matching 11 bases. Germline CDR1 is ENHRY and CDR2 is SYGVKD. Trimming removed 7 bases from V and 3 bases from J; junction bases left unmatched: 11. The CDR3 is 16 residues long. CDR3 loop: CAITKIAGGRNYEQYF. The sequenced part of the CDR3 DNA is TGTGCCATCACCAAAATAGCGGGAGGGAGGAACTACGAG.

The CDR3 here is CASSISGGGTEAFF. CDR3 DNA, as far as it was read: TGTGCCAGTAGTATCTCGGGTGGAGGCACTGAA. The chain employs TRBV19 and TRBJ1-1; D remains ambiguous. The missing CDR3 end, 3 residues past where the read stops, is filled in from the germline J gene. The CDR3 has 14 amino acids. Germline V gene sequence: CDR1 LNHDA, CDR2 SQIVND (reference sequence). V lost 3 bases to trimming and J lost 4 bases, with 12 bases between them.

This clone ranks as medium-sized. The DNA ends 3 residues before the CDR3 does, and the rest of the CDR3 is filled in from the germline J gene. The chain employs TRBV18 and TRBJ2-3; TRBD2 aligns across 7 bases. This CDR3 is built from 13 residues. Germline values: CDR1 KGHSH, CDR2 LQKENI. The V gene end was trimmed by 11 bases and the J gene end by 5 bases; junction bases not matched to a gene: 10. Partial CDR3 DNA: TGTGCCGGTTCCCCCGCGGGAGAAGATACG. Residues: CAGSPAGEDT. The complete CDR3 protein is CAGSPAGEDTQYF.

This clone was counted between two and nine times. The read is 3 residues too short to cover the CDR3 end, so that end is filled in from the germline J gene. This same CDR3 is encoded by further DNA sequences in the sample. This rearrangement joins TRBV5-1 to TRBJ2-7; 9 nucleotides align to TRBD1. CDR3 length: 15 residues. Germline V gives CDR1 SGHRS, CDR2 YFSETQ. The trim removed 2 bases at V and 0 bases at J, leaving 3 bases unmatched. The part of the CDR3 DNA that was read is TGCGCCAGCAGCTTAGGGACAGGGAGCTCCTACGAG. This codes for CASSLGTGSSYE. The full CDR3 is CASSLGTGSSYEQYF.